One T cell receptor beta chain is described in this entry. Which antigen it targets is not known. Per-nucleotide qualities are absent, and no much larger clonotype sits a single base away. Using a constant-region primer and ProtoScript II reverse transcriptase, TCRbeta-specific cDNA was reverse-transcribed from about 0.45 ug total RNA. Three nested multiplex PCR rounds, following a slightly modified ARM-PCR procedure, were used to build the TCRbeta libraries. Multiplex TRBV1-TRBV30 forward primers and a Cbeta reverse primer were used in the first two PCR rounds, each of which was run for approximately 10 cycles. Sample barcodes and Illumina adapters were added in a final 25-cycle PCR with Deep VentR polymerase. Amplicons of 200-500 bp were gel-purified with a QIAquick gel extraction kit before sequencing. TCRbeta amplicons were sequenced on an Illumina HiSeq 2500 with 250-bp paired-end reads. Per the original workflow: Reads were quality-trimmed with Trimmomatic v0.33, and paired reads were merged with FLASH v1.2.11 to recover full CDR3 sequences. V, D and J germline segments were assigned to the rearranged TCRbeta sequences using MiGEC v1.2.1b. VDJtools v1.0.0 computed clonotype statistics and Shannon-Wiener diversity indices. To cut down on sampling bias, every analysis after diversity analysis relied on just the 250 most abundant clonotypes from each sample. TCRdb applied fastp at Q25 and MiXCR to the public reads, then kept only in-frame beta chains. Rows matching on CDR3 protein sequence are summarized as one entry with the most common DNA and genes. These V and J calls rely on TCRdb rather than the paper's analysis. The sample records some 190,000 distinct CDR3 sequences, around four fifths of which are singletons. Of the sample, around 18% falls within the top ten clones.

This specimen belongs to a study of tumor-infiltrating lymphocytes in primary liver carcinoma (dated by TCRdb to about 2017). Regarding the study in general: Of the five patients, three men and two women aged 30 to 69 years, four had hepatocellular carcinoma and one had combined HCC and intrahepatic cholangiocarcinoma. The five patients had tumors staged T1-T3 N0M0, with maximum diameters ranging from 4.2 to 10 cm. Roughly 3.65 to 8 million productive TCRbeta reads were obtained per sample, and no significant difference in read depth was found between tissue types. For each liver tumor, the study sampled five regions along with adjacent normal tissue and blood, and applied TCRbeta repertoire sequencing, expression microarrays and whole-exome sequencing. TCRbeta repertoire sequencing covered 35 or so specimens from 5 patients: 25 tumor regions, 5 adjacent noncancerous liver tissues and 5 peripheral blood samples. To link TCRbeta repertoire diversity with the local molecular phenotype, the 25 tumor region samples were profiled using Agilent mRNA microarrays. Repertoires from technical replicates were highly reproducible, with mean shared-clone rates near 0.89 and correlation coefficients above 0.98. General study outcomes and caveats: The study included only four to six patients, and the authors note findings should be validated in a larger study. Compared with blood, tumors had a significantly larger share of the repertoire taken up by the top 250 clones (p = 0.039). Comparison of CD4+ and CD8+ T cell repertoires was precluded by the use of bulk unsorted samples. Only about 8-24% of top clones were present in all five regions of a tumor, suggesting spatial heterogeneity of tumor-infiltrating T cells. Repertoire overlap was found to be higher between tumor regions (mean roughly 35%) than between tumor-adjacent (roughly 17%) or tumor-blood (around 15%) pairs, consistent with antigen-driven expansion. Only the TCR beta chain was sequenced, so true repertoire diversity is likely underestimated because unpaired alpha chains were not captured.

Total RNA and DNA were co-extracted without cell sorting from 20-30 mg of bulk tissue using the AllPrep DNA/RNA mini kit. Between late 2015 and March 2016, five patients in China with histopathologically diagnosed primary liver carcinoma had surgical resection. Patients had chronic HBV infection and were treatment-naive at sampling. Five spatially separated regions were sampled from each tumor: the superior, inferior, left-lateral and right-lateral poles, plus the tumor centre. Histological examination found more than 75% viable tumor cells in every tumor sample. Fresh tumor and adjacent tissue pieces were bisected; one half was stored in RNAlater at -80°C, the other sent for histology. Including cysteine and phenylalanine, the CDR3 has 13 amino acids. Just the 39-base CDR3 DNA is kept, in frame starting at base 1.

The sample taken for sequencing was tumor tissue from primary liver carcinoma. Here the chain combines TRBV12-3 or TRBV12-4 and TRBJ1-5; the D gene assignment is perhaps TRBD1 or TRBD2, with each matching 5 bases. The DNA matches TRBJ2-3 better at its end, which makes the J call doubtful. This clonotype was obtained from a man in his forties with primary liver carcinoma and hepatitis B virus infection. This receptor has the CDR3 CASSPGAEQPQYF. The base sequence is TGTGCCAGCAGTCCCGGGGCAGAGCAACCCCAGTATTTT.